The sequence of this T cell receptor (beta chain) was determined in a study of lymphopenia after photon versus proton radiotherapy. The method was immunoSEQ multiplex PCR; TCRdb's version includes in-frame clones alone and lacks a portion of them. Of approximately 17,000 clones listed, approximately 80% were seen once; the top ten hold roughly 19%. V lost 4 bases to trimming and J lost 0 bases, with 12 bases between them. The germline gives CDR1 LNHDA, CDR2 SQIVND (reference sequence). This CDR3 contains 15 residues. The chain recombines TRBV19 with TRBJ1-2; TRBD1 is a possible D gene (6 bases). Source: peripheral blood, taken from a patient treated with proton-based radiotherapy. The receptor was isolated from a man aged 70 or older with pancreatic cancer. Here the CDR3 DNA reads TGTGCCAGTAGTAAAACAGGGACCCCTAACTATGGCTACACCTTC. Translated, it gives CASSKTGTPNYGYTF.